Listed below are T cell receptor beta chains from one sample, sequenced in a study of response to subunit inactivated influenza vaccine. TCRdb called the RT-PCR reads again in MiXCR, with one record for every CDR3 protein. Altogether 700,000 to 900,000 distinct CDR3 sequences are present, around 20% being singletons, with the ten largest covering around 9.6%. The specimen comprised PBMCs from blood, sampled roughly 5 days after vaccination. The receptors here all came from a man aged 50-60 years who received an inactivated influenza vaccine. Each CDR3 is given with its conserved first and last residue. D genes are given only for firm matches. A clone size is listed for some rows: how often the clone was seen (once, few, many), or a class if it is expanded.

>TRBJ1-1|TRBV28|TRBD1|-
CASSLTGLEAFF
TGTGCCAGCAGTTTGACAGGGCTTGAAGCTTTCTTT
>TRBJ1-2|TRBV5-1|-|few
CASSLDPVNYGYTF
TGCGCCAGCAGCTTGGATCCGGTGAACTATGGCTACACCTTC
>TRBJ1-4|TRBV7-8|TRBD1|-
CASSLWTGKNEKLFF
TGTGCCAGCAGCTTATGGACAGGGAAAAATGAAAAACTGTTTTTT
>TRBJ2-3|TRBV7-2|TRBD2|-
CASSQRGAGTDTQYF
TGTGCCAGCAGCCAGCGGGGGGCGGGGACAGATACGCAGTATTTT
>TRBJ1-3|TRBV4-3|-|few
CASSLSSYSGNTIYF
TGCGCCAGCAGCCTTAGCTCCTACTCTGGAAACACCATATATTTT
>TRBJ2-5|TRBV4-1|TRBD2|-
CASSQQGLAGSQETQYF
TGCGCCAGCAGCCAACAGGGACTAGCGGGGTCTCAAGAGACCCAGTACTTC
>TRBJ2-3|TRBV5-1|-|-
CASSLGPAGAGTDTQYF
TGCGCCAGCAGCTTGGGACCCGCGGGGGCCGGGACAGATACGCAGTATTTT
>TRBJ1-5|TRBV10-2|TRBD1|few
CASRKARQGYQPQHF
TGCGCCAGCAGGAAGGCGAGACAGGGCTATCAGCCCCAGCATTTT
>TRBJ2-3|TRBV4-2|-|many
CASSQTGDTQYF
TGTGCCAGCAGCCAAACAGGGGATACGCAGTATTTT
>TRBJ2-7|TRBV10-2|TRBD2|many
CASTGVISGGEQYF
TGCGCCAGCACCGGCGTTATTAGCGGGGGCGAGCAGTACTTC
>TRBJ2-1|TRBV7-9|-|-
CASSTYTSYNEQFF
TGTGCCAGCAGCACCTACACATCCTACAATGAGCAGTTCTTC
>TRBJ2-1|TRBV28|TRBD2|-
CASSRTSQRAAEQFF
TGTGCCAGCAGCAGGACTAGCCAGAGGGCAGCTGAGCAGTTCTTC
>TRBJ1-1|TRBV20-1|-|-
CSARDKGSNTEAFF
TGCAGTGCTAGAGATAAGGGATCGAACACTGAAGCTTTCTTT
>TRBJ2-5|TRBV5-1|-|-
CASRWDQETQYF
TGCGCCAGCAGGTGGGACCAAGAGACCCAGTACTTC
>TRBJ2-3|TRBV7-7|-|-
CASSLGGGAADTQYF
TGTGCTAGCAGCTTAGGAGGGGGGGCTGCAGATACGCAGTATTTT
>TRBJ2-2|TRBV6-2/TRBV6-3|TRBD1|-
CASSSDRGFTTGELFF
TGTGCCAGCAGTTCCGACAGGGGATTCACCACCGGGGAGCTGTTTTTT
>TRBJ1-2|TRBV19|-|-
CASRRDTANYGYTF
TGTGCCAGTAGACGGGACACGGCAAACTATGGCTACACCTTC